Below are 27 T cell receptor beta chains sequenced from a single sample in a study of CD8+ T cells in alopecia areata. It was cDNA, reverse transcribed from extracted RNA, that served as the sequencing template. Measured with immunoSEQ multiplex PCR; TCRdb has only the in-frame clones, and not every one. The profile shows 110,000 to 150,000 clones, 51% of them singletons. The starting material was CD4+ T cells sorted from blood, obtained at week 0. The receptors derive from a human donor with alopecia areata.

V is TRBV4-2 and J is TRBJ2-5; TRBD2 agrees at 7 bases. In germline, CDR1 is LGHNA, CDR2 YNFKEQ. Germline trimming cut 4 bases from V and 2 bases from J; bases unmatched to any gene: 10. CDR3 length equals 16 residues. CDR3 protein: CASSLYSAGEQETQYF. In DNA, the CDR3 is TGTGCCAGCAGCCTTTACTCGGCGGGGGAACAAGAGACCCAGTACTTC.

V and J are TRBV10-3 and TRBJ1-1; 9 nucleotides agree with TRBD1. The CDR3 totals 13 residues. Germline values: CDR1 ENHRY, CDR2 SYGVKD. J was trimmed by 6 bases and V by 2 bases; bases with no gene match: 1. The CDR3 is CAISEDRGSEAFF. CDR3 bases: TGTGCCATCAGTGAGGACAGGGGGTCTGAAGCTTTCTTT.

The count of this clone is one. V is TRBV5-1 and J is TRBJ1-2; no definite D call. The CDR3 consists of 16 residues. Germline V lookup: CDR1 SGHRS, CDR2 YFSETQ. V lost 0 bases to trimming and J lost 2 bases, with 14 bases between them. The CDR3 loop is CASSLGLQQPNYGYTF. For the CDR3, the DNA is TGCGCCAGCAGCTTGGGGTTACAGCAGCCGAACTATGGCTACACCTTC. Full variable domain (remainder filled in from reference TRBV5-1 and TRBJ1-2): KAGVTQTPRYLIKTRGQQVTLSCSPISGHRSVSWYQQTPGQGLQFLFEYFSETQRNKGNFPGRFSGRQFSNSRSEMNVSTLELGDSALYLCASSLGLQQPNYGYTFGSGTRLTVV.

In this sample, this clone turned up a few times. The genes are TRBV29-1 and TRBJ2-3; D is unclear. The CDR3 is 11 residues long. The V end lost 8 bases, the J end lost 2 bases, and 8 bases lay between the germline ends. Germline V gene sequence: CDR1 SQVTM, CDR2 ANQGSEA. In DNA, the CDR3 is TGCAGCTCCTCCCACACAGATACGCAGTATTTT. It codes for CSSSHTDTQYF.

The genes are TRBV6-5 and TRBJ2-7; TRBD1 agrees at 8 bases. J lost 5 bases, V lost 7 bases, and 7 bases had no gene match. CDR3 length equals 13 residues. CDR1 is MNHEY, CDR2 SVGAGI, per germline. CDR3 in DNA: TGTGCCAGCACCCGGGACAGGCGGGACGAGCAGTACTTC. Translated, it gives CASTRDRRDEQYF.

V gene TRBV2 combines with J gene TRBJ2-3; TRBD2 agrees at 12 bases. The length of the CDR3 is 16 residues. Germline assignment: CDR1 SNHLY and CDR2 FYNNEI. V shed 6 bases, J shed 2 bases, and the junction held 6 bases outside the gene matches. The CDR3 nucleotides are TGTGCCAGCAGGGCAACTAGCGGGAGGATCACAGATACGCAGTATTTT. Protein: CASRATSGRITDTQYF.

The chain has TRBV25-1 and TRBJ2-7; D gene unclear. V was pared by 4 bases and J by 5 bases, with 12 bases between. Germline V gene sequence: CDR1 MGHDK, CDR2 SYGVNS. The CDR3 is made up of 13 amino acids. This chain's CDR3 is CASSGWTTDEQYF. The CDR3 DNA is TGTGCCAGCAGTGGGTGGACGACGGACGAGCAGTACTTC.

J is TRBJ2-3 and V is TRBV9, with 12 bases that match TRBD2. The CDR3 is made up of 15 amino acids. The germline gives CDR1 SGDLS, CDR2 YYNGEE. The V and J ends lost 0 bases and 4 bases, in that order; junction bases with no gene match: 0. CDR3 coding DNA: TGTGCCAGCAGCGTAGCTAGCGGGAGGGCAGATACGCAGTATTTT. It translates to CASSVASGRADTQYF.

The chain recombines TRBV5-1 with TRBJ2-1; TRBD1 agrees at 8 bases. Looked up from germline, CDR1 is SGHRS and CDR2 is YFSETQ. The CDR3 covers 15 residues. The trim removed 0 bases at V and 9 bases at J, leaving 8 bases unmatched. The CDR3 DNA is TGCGCCAGCAGCTTGGAGTCAGGGGGCGCCCGTGAGCAGTTCTTC. This gives the protein CASSLESGGAREQFF.

The V and J genes are TRBV30 and TRBJ2-3, with 8 bases identical to TRBD2. V gave up 5 bases and J gave up 5 bases; unmatched junction bases: 15. CDR3 length equals 16 residues. Germline values: CDR1 GTSNPN, CDR2 SVGIG (reference sequence). The CDR3 reads CAWCNPSGRGKDTQYF. CDR3 in DNA: TGTGCCTGGTGCAATCCCAGCGGGAGAGGGAAAGATACGCAGTATTTT. Full variable domain (missing parts from reference TRBV30 and TRBJ2-3): SQTIHQWPATLVQPVGSPLSLECTVEGTSNPNLYWYRQAAGRGLQLLFYSVGIGQISSEVPQNLSASRPQDRQFILSSKKLLLSDSGFYLCAWCNPSGRGKDTQYFGPGTRLTVL.

In this sample, this clone turned up a few times. V is TRBV30 and J is TRBJ2-1, with 12 bases that match TRBD2. J lost 0 bases, V lost 8 bases, and 14 bases had no gene match. CDR3 size: 18 residues. CDR1 and CDR2 (germline): GTSNPN, SVGIG (reference sequence). CDR3 loop: CAGLGFLAGGSSYNEQFF. As DNA, the CDR3 is TGTGCCGGACTAGGGTTTCTAGCGGGAGGGAGCTCCTACAATGAGCAGTTCTTC.

This clone was observed a handful of times. The rearrangement links TRBV30 to TRBJ2-2; weak D call: TRBD2 (6 bases). The V end was cut by 2 bases, the J end by 5 bases, with 15 bases between. The CDR3 extends over 15 amino acids. CDR1 GTSNPN and CDR2 SVGIG come from the germline V gene (reference sequence). CDR3 bases: TGTGCCTGGAGTCGGCGGGGAGGAGGGACCGGGGAGCTGTTTTTT. Protein: CAWSRRGGGTGELFF.

This clone was detected once. The chain is built from TRBV7-8 and TRBJ2-2; 8 nucleotides agree with TRBD2. The CDR3 has 13 residues. Germline V gene lookup returns CDR1 SGHVS and CDR2 FQNEAQ. J was trimmed by 7 bases and V by 5 bases; bases with no gene match: 3. CDR3 amino acids: CASSQSGSGELFF. CDR3 nucleotide sequence: TGTGCCAGCAGCCAAAGCGGGAGCGGGGAGCTGTTTTTT.

V usage is TRBV29-1 and J usage is TRBJ1-4; 8 bases align to TRBD1. CDR3 length: 15 residues. The germline V gene has CDR1 SQVTM and CDR2 ANQGSEA. The trim removed 4 bases at V and 7 bases at J, leaving 11 bases unmatched. In DNA, the CDR3 is TGCAGCGTTGGGCAGGGGGCGCGAGCTGGTGAAAAACTGTTTTTT. This gives the protein CSVGQGARAGEKLFF.

This clone was detected once. CDR3 sequence: CASSAWAEDTEAFF. CDR3 nucleotide sequence: TGTGCCAGCAGCGCCTGGGCTGAGGACACTGAAGCTTTCTTT. This chain joins TRBV13 and TRBJ1-1, with D unclear. Germline V CDR1 and CDR2: PRHDT, FYEKMQ (reference sequence). Between the trimmed V and J ends, which lost 5 bases and 3 bases, there was a span of 13 bases. The CDR3 covers 14 residues.

This clone has a count of ten or more. This chain joins TRBV7-2 and TRBJ1-1; 7 nucleotides line up with TRBD1. The CDR3 covers 16 residues. After removal of 0 bases from V and 1 base from J, the junction contained 5 bases not matched to a gene. The V gene's germline CDR1 is SGHTA and CDR2 FQGNSA. This chain's CDR3 is CASSLAPRQGNTEAFF. CDR3 in DNA: TGTGCCAGCAGCTTAGCGCCGAGACAGGGGAACACTGAAGCTTTCTTT.

This clone was observed a handful of times. J is TRBJ2-1 and V is TRBV30, with a tentative D call TRBD2 (6 bases). V shed 0 bases and J shed 1 base, with 13 bases lying between them. Germline V gene data show CDR1 as GTSNPN and CDR2 as SVGIG (reference sequence). This CDR3 contains 16 residues. CDR3 sequence reads: CAWSVGAGRSYNEQFF. Written as DNA, the CDR3 is TGTGCCTGGAGTGTTGGGGCGGGAAGGTCCTACAATGAGCAGTTCTTC.

The rearrangement links TRBV7-2 to TRBJ2-1; no clear D gene. Germline values: CDR1 SGHTA, CDR2 FQGNSA. V lost 5 bases and J lost 9, with 14 bases in between. This CDR3 comprises 13 residues. For the CDR3, the DNA is TGTGCCAGCAGCACGAGCTTTGGTGGTGAGCAGTTCTTC. Translation gives CASSTSFGGEQFF.

The J gene is TRBJ2-5, the V gene TRBV15; possible D gene TRBD2, 5 bases. The CDR3 has 13 residues. CDR1 and CDR2 (germline): LNHNV, YYDKDF (reference sequence). The V end lost 0 bases, the J end lost 4 bases, and 6 bases lay between the germline ends. The CDR3 is CATSRDEGETQYF. The CDR3 DNA is TGTGCCACCAGCAGAGATGAGGGAGAGACCCAGTACTTC.

In its sample, this clone was seen a few times. V gene TRBV28 combines with J gene TRBJ1-5; 9 bases align to TRBD1. The CDR3 runs to 16 residues. The germline CDR1 and CDR2 sequences are MDHEN and SYDVKM. V was clipped by 7 bases and J by 6 bases; unmatched bases: 13. The CDR3 reads CASTQPRDRESQPQHF. The CDR3 bases are TGTGCCAGCACCCAACCGAGGGACAGGGAAAGTCAGCCCCAGCATTTT.

The chain couples TRBV11-2 to TRBJ2-7; tentatively, D is TRBD1 (6 bases). This CDR3 spans 13 amino acids. Trimming cost V 1 base and J 4 bases, with 8 bases left between them. From germline, CDR1 is SGHAT and CDR2 FQNNGV. For the CDR3, the DNA is TGTGCCAGCAGCTTAGGGGACAATTACGAGCAGTACTTC. This gives the protein CASSLGDNYEQYF. The full variable domain, completed using reference TRBV11-2 and TRBJ2-7, is EAGVAQSPRYKIIEKRQSVAFWCNPISGHATLYWYQQILGQGPKLLIQFQNNGVVDDSQLPKDRFSAERLKGVDSTLKIQPAKLEDSAVYLCASSLGDNYEQYFGPGTRLTVT.

This clone was found many times. The chain has TRBV25-1 and TRBJ1-4, with D possibly TRBD1 on 6 matching bases. The CDR3 loop spans 15 amino acids. CDR1 MGHDK and CDR2 SYGVNS come from the germline V gene. Trimming took off 3 bases at V and 5 bases at J, with 13 bases between the two ends. CDR3 protein: CASSDPGQLNEKLFF. The CDR3 DNA is TGTGCCAGCAGTGACCCCGGACAGTTAAATGAAAAACTGTTTTTT.

The V and J genes are TRBV5-1 and TRBJ2-1; TRBD2 agrees at 8 bases. CDR1 SGHRS and CDR2 YFSETQ come from the germline V gene. This CDR3 has 17 amino acids. Unmatched junction bases numbered 8, after V lost 2 bases and J lost 1 base. CDR3 DNA sequence: TGCGCCAGCAGCTTCAGGCTAGCGGGTAGATCCTACAATGAGCAGTTCTTC. It codes for CASSFRLAGRSYNEQFF.

This clone has only a few counts. The genes are TRBV18 and TRBJ2-1; maybe TRBD1 (6 bases). This CDR3 is built from 14 residues. Trimming stripped 1 base from V and 7 bases from J, with 11 bases between. In germline, CDR1 is KGHSH, CDR2 LQKENI. The CDR3 sequence is CASSPRERGNEQFF. The CDR3 DNA follows: TGTGCCAGCTCACCACGTGAAAGGGGGAATGAGCAGTTCTTC.

The chain employs TRBV2 and TRBJ2-3; 8 nucleotides agree with TRBD2. Losses at the gene ends were 6 bases for V and 0 bases for J; bases not matched to a gene: 11. This CDR3 contains 17 residues. Germline V CDR1 and CDR2: SNHLY, FYNNEI. The CDR3 is CASSPGGGRRSTDTQYF. The CDR3 DNA sequence: TGTGCCAGCAGCCCGGGGGGCGGGAGGCGTAGCACAGATACGCAGTATTTT. Full variable domain (remainder filled in from reference TRBV2 and TRBJ2-3): EPEVTQTPSHQVTQMGQEVILRCVPISNHLYFYWYRQILGQKVEFLVSFYNNEISEKSEIFDDQFSVERPDGSNFTLKIRSTKLEDSAMYFCASSPGGGRRSTDTQYFGPGTRLTVL.

V gene TRBV4-1 combines with J gene TRBJ2-7; 11 bases agree with TRBD2. The V and J ends lost 4 bases and 3 bases, in that order; junction bases with no gene match: 8. The V gene's germline CDR1 is MGHRA and CDR2 YSYEKL. The CDR3 consists of 16 residues. The CDR3 here is CASSLTTGTSGYEQYF. CDR3 nucleotides: TGCGCCAGCAGCCTCACCACCGGGACTAGCGGCTACGAGCAGTACTTC.

Concerning this clone: Sequence at one end of the junction differs from germline and may be a read error. The chain is built from TRBV7-7 and TRBJ2-2, with no clear D. Germline V CDR1 and CDR2: SSHAT, FNYEAQ (reference sequence). The CDR3 has 14 amino acids. CDR3 DNA sequence: TGTGCTAGCAGCTTTTCATTGAACACCGGGGAGCTGTTTTTT. Its translation: CASSFSLNTGELFF.